This T cell receptor beta chain originates from a study of blood T cell repertoires in COVID-19. Germline lookup yields CDR1 LGHDT and CDR2 YNNKEL (reference sequence). The trim removed 3 bases at V and 1 base at J, leaving 5 bases unmatched. The CDR3 length is 15 residues. A few counts support this clone. The method was immunoSEQ multiplex PCR; TCRdb's version includes in-frame clones alone and lacks a portion of them. The table lists a few hundred thousand clones, over 80% of them singletons. The sequence derives from a woman aged 40 to 49 who had recovered from COVID-19. Sequenced material: peripheral blood. The V call is TRBV3-1 (or the pseudogene TRBV3-2), the J call TRBJ1-1; 7 positions match TRBD1. The CDR3 reads CASSHFTGENTEAFF. In nucleotides, the CDR3 is TGTGCCAGCAGCCATTTCACAGGGGAGAACACTGAAGCTTTCTTT.